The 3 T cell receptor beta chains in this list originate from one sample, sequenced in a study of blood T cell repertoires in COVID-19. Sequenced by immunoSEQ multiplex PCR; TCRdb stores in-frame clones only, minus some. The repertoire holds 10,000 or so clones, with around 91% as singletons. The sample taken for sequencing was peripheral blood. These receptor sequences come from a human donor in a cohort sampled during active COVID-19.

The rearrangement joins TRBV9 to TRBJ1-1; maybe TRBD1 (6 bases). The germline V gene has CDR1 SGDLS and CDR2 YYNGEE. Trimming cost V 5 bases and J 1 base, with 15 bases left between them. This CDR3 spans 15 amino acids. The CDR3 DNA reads TGTGCCAGCAGTACCGGACAGCATGGGAACACTGAAGCTTTCTTT. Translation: CASSTGQHGNTEAFF.

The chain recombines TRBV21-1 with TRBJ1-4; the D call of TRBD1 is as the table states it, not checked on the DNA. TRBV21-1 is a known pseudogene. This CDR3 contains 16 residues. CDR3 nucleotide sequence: TGTGCCAGCAGCAAACCGCCACAGGGGACTAATGAAAAACTGTTTTTT. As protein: CASSKPPQGTNEKLFF.

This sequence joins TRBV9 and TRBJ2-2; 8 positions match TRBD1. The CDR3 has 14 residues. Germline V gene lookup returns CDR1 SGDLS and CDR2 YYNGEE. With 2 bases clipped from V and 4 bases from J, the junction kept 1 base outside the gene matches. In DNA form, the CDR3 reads TGTGCCAGCAGCGTCACAGGGGGCACCGGGGAGCTGTTTTTT. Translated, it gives CASSVTGGTGELFF.